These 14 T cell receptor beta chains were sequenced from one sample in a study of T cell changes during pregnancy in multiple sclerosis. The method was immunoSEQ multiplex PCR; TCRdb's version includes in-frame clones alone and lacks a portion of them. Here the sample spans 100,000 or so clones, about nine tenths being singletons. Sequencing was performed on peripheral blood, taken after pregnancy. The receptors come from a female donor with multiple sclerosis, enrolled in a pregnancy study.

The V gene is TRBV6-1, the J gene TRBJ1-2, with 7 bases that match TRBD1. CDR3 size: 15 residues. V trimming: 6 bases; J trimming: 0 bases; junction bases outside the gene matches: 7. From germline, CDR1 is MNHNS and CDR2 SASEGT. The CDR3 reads CASRQGPEPNYGYTF. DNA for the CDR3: TGTGCCAGCAGACAGGGGCCCGAACCTAACTATGGCTACACCTTC.

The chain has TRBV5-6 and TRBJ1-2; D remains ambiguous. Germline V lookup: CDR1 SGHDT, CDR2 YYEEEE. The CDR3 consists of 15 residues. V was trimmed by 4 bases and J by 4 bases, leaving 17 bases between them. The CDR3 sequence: CASSVVEVTGYGYTF. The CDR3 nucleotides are TGTGCCAGCAGCGTGGTCGAGGTGACGGGCTATGGCTACACCTTC.

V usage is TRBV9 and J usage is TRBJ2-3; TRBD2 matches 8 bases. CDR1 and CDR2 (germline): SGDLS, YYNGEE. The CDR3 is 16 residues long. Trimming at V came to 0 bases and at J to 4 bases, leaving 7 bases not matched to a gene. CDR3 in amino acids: CASSVVGAGGADTQYF. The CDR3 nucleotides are TGTGCCAGCAGCGTAGTTGGGGCGGGGGGCGCAGATACGCAGTATTTT. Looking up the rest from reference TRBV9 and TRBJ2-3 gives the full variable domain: DSGVTQTPKHLITATGQRVTLRCSPRSGDLSVYWYQQSLDQGLQFLIQYYNGEERAKGNILERFSAQQFPDLHSELNLSSLELGDSALYFCASSVVGAGGADTQYFGPGTRLTVL.

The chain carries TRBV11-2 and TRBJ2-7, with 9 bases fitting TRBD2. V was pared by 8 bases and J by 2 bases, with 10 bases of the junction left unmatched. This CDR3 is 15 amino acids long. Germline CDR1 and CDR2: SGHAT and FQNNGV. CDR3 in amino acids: CASSVGLAGTYEQYF. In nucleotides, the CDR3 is TGTGCCAGCTCGGTAGGGCTAGCGGGGACCTACGAGCAGTACTTC.

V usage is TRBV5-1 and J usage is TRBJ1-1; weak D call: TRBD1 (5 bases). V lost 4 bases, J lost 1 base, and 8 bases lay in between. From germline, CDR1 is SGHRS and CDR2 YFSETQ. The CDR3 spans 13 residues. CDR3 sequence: CASSIGQNTEAFF. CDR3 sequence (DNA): TGCGCCAGCAGCATCGGACAGAACACTGAAGCTTTCTTT.

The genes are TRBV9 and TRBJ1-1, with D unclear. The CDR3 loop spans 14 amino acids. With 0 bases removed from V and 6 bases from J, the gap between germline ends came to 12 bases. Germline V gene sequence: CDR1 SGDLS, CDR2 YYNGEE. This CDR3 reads CASSVEVEKSEAFF. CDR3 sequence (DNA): TGTGCCAGCAGCGTAGAGGTGGAGAAGTCTGAAGCTTTCTTT.

CDR3 region: CASSLDEELNTEAFF. The CDR3 region has the DNA TGTGCCAGCAGCTTGGATGAGGAACTGAACACTGAAGCTTTCTTT. V gene TRBV5-8 combines with J gene TRBJ1-1; D not resolved. CDR1 SGHTS and CDR2 YDEGEE come from the germline V gene. V dropped 0 bases and J dropped 0 bases, with 9 bases sitting between them. The CDR3 is 15 residues long. The full variable domain, its missing parts supplied by reference TRBV5-8 and TRBJ1-1, is EAGVTQSPTHLIKTRGQQATLRCSPISGHTSVYWYQQALGLGLQFLLWYDEGEERNRGNFPPRFSGRQFPNYSSELNVNALELEDSALYLCASSLDEELNTEAFFGQGTRLTVV.

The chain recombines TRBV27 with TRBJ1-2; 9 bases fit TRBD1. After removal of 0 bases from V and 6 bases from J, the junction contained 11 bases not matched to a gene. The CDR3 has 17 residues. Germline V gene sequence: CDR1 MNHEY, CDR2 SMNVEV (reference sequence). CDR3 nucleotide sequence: TGTGCCAGCAGTTTATCCGGACAGGGGCGCTCGGGGAATGGCTACACCTTC. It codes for CASSLSGQGRSGNGYTF.

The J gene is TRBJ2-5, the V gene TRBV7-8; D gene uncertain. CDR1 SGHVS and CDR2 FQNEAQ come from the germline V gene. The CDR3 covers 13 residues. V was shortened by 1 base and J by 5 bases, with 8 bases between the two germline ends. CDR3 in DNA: TGTGCCAGCAGCTTAGGAGTCGGGGAGACCCAGTACTTC. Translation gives CASSLGVGETQYF.

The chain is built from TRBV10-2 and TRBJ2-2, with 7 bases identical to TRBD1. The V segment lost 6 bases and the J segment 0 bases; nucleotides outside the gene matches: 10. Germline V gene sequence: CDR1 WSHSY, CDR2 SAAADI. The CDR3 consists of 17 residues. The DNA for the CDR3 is TGCGCCAGCAGCGCCCAGGGGGATCCCCCGAACACCGGGGAGCTGTTTTTT. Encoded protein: CASSAQGDPPNTGELFF.

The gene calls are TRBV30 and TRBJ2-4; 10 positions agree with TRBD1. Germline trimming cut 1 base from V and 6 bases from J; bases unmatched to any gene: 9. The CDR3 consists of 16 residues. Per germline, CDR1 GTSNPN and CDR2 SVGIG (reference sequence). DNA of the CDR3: TGTGCCTGGAGTGAAGGAAGGACAGGGGGTAGAAACATTCAGTACTTC. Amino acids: CAWSEGRTGGRNIQYF.

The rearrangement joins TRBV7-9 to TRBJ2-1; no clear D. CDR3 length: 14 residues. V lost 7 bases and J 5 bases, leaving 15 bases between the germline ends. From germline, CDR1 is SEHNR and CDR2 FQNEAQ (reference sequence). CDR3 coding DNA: TGTGCCAGCATCCTACTTGGTTCCGACAATGAGCAGTTCTTC. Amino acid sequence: CASILLGSDNEQFF.

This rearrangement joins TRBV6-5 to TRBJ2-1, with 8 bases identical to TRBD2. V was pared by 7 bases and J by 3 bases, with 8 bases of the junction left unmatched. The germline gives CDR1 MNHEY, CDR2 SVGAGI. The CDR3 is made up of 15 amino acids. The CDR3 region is CASIPASGGYNEQFF. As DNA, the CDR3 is TGTGCCAGCATCCCAGCCAGCGGGGGCTACAATGAGCAGTTCTTC.

This CDR3 reads CASSLVSGVGHEQYF. The CDR3 region has the DNA TGTGCCAGCAGCTTAGTAAGCGGGGTAGGGCACGAGCAGTACTTC. This chain uses TRBV7-8 with TRBJ2-7; TRBD2 matches at 7 bases. V was pared by 1 base and J by 5 bases, with 8 bases of the junction left unmatched. Germline assignment: CDR1 SGHVS and CDR2 FQNEAQ. The CDR3 spans 15 residues.